These T cell receptor beta chains were read from a single sample in a study of cytotoxic CD8 clonotypes in ibrutinib-treated CLL. Data came from immunoSEQ multiplex PCR; TCRdb stores just in-frame clones and leaves some out. The sample has about 310,000 clones; approximately 80% are singletons. The sample in question was PBMCs, obtained before ibrutinib treatment. The receptors come from a human donor with chronic lymphocytic leukemia. Both conserved end residues are part of each CDR3. D genes are given only for firm matches. Clone size appears in some rows only: once, few, many, or a class for an expanded clone.

v_call	d_call	j_call	cdr3_length	clone_size	cdr3_nt	cdr3_aa
TRBV27	TRBD1	TRBJ1-1	17	-	TGTGCCAGCAGTTCCCTGGTTGGGGGACAGGGGAGCGTCGAAGCTTTCTTT	CASSSLVGGQGSVEAFF
TRBV18	TRBD1	TRBJ1-5	14	few	TGTGCCAGCTCACCACAGGGGGCTGATCAGCCCCAGCATTTT	CASSPQGADQPQHF
TRBV29-1	-	TRBJ2-3	15	-	TGCAGCGCCGAGGACAGTTTCACAAACACAGATACGCAGTATTTT	CSAEDSFTNTDTQYF
TRBV5-1	-	TRBJ1-3	15	few	TGCGCCAGCAGCTTGGGACGCCTCTCTGGAAACACCATATATTTT	CASSLGRLSGNTIYF
TRBV28	TRBD2	TRBJ2-7	16	once	TGTGCCAGCAGTTTTTGGACTAGCGGGAGGGTTGGCGAGCAGTACTTC	CASSFWTSGRVGEQYF
TRBV5-5	TRBD1	TRBJ1-2	14	-	TGTGCCAGCAGCTTGAAGGGGGCAAACTATGGCTACACCTTC	CASSLKGANYGYTF
TRBV18	-	TRBJ2-5	15	few	TGTGCCAGCTCACCACTGGGACATCCTCAAGAGACCCAGTACTTC	CASSPLGHPQETQYF
TRBV4-2	TRBD2	TRBJ2-7	17	-	TGTGCCAGCAGCCAACCTAGCGGGAGGAAAAGCTCCTACGAGCAGTACTTC	CASSQPSGRKSSYEQYF
TRBV11-2	-	TRBJ2-7	11	once	TGTGCCAGCAGCTTACAGTACGAGCAGTACTTC	CASSLQYEQYF
TRBV21-1	-	TRBJ2-5	12	once	TGTGCCAGCAGCAAACGTCAAGAGACCCAGTACTTC	CASSKRQETQYF
TRBV7-6	-	TRBJ2-6	12	-	TGTGCCAGCAGCCCTGGGGCCAACGTCCTGACTTTC	CASSPGANVLTF
TRBV7-2	-	TRBJ1-5	13	-	TGTGCCAGCAGCTTAATCGTCGATCAGCCCCAGCATTTT	CASSLIVDQPQHF
TRBV5-4	-	TRBJ2-1	15	-	TGTGCCAGCAGCTCGGACCAGGCATCTTACAATGAGCAGTTCTTC	CASSSDQASYNEQFF
TRBV5-1	TRBD2	TRBJ2-7	16	-	TGCGCCAGCAGCGATGGTGGCCTAGCGGGAATTTACGAGCAGTACTTC	CASSDGGLAGIYEQYF
TRBV4-3	TRBD1	TRBJ2-7	16	-	TGCGCCAGCAGCCAAGAACGGGACAGGGGGCCCTACGAGCAGTACTTC	CASSQERDRGPYEQYF
TRBV7-8	-	TRBJ2-3	14	-	TGTGCCAGCAGCTTAGGGCTAGCAACAGATACGCAGTATTTT	CASSLGLATDTQYF
TRBV11-2	-	TRBJ1-2	14	few	TGTGCCAGCAGCTTAGGAACAGCTAACTATGGCTACACCTTC	CASSLGTANYGYTF
TRBV30	-	TRBJ1-2	13	-	TGTGCCTGGAGCCGATCCGGGCTCTATGGCTACACCTTC	CAWSRSGLYGYTF
TRBV28	-	TRBJ2-7	14	-	TGTGCCAGCAGGACAAGGGGGGAGGTGAGGGAGCAGTACTTC	CASRTRGEVREQYF
TRBV5-1	TRBD2	TRBJ2-2	16	-	TGCGCCAGCACCACAGGACTAGCGGGTCGTACCGGGGAGCTGTTTTTT	CASTTGLAGRTGELFF
TRBV7-2	TRBD2	TRBJ2-2	17	-	TGTGCCAGCAGCTCCCATGCGGGAGGGCCGTACACCGGGGAGCTGTTTTTT	CASSSHAGGPYTGELFF
TRBV27	-	TRBJ1-1	13	-	TGTGCCAGCAGTGTAGGGCCCACCACTGAAGCTTTCTTT	CASSVGPTTEAFF
TRBV15	-	TRBJ2-2	18	-	TGTGCCACCAGCAGAGAGAGGGGATGGGTTCTGAACACCGGGGAGCTGTTTTTT	CATSRERGWVLNTGELFF
TRBV4-3	TRBD1	TRBJ2-7	15	-	TGCGCCAGCAGCCCCCAAATTCGGACAGGGGACGAGCAGTACTTC	CASSPQIRTGDEQYF
TRBV29-1	-	TRBJ2-1	13	few	TGCAGCGTGGAAGAGGCCAGGGGAAATGAGCAGTTCTTC	CSVEEARGNEQFF
TRBV9	TRBD1	TRBJ2-1	13	-	TGTGCCAGCAGCGTGACAGGGGGCAATGAGCAGTTCTTC	CASSVTGGNEQFF
TRBV27	TRBD1	TRBJ2-5	15	-	TGTGCCAGCAGTTTGCAGGGGGCAACGAAAGAGACCCAGTACTTC	CASSLQGATKETQYF
TRBV2	-	TRBJ1-1	12	-	TGTGCCAGCAGAATTAGACAGGCTGAAGCTTTCTTT	CASRIRQAEAFF
TRBV29-1	-	TRBJ2-1	14	-	TGCAGCGCCCCGGTTGGGAGCTCCTACAATGAGCAGTTCTTC	CSAPVGSSYNEQFF
TRBV6-1	-	TRBJ2-7	11	-	TGTGCCAGCAGTGAAGCCGACGAGCAGTACTTC	CASSEADEQYF
TRBV23-1	-	TRBJ2-7	9	few	TGCGCCAGCCCATGGGAGCAGTACTTC	CASPWEQYF
TRBV5-4	-	TRBJ2-3	15	-	TGTGCCAGCAGCTTGAGTAGCGGAAGCACAGATACGCAGTATTTT	CASSLSSGSTDTQYF
TRBV30	-	TRBJ1-2	11	-	TGTGCCTGGGGCTCGGTTGCAAGCTACACCTTC	CAWGSVASYTF
TRBV2	TRBD1	TRBJ2-7	13	-	TGTGCCAGCAGCACGGACAGGAAGATCGAGCAGTACTTC	CASSTDRKIEQYF
TRBV28	-	TRBJ2-1	13	-	TGTGCCAGCAGCCAATGTGAGGGATGTGAGCAGTTCTTC	CASSQCEGCEQFF
TRBV18	TRBD1	TRBJ1-1	14	-	TGTGCCAGCTCCCCCGGGACAGCGACCGCTGAAGCTTTCTTT	CASSPGTATAEAFF
TRBV15	-	TRBJ1-5	11	-	TGTGCCACCATGGGTCCGGGGCCCCAGCATTTT	CATMGPGPQHF
TRBV30	-	TRBJ2-3	13	-	TGTGCCTGGAGCTCGGCCCTCACAGATACGCAGTATTTT	CAWSSALTDTQYF
TRBV30	-	TRBJ1-3	14	-	TGTGCCTGGAGTGCTACAGTATCTGGAAACACCATATATTTT	CAWSATVSGNTIYF
TRBV5-4	TRBD1	TRBJ1-2	13	-	TGTGCCAGCAGCTGGACAGGGGGGGGAGGCTACACCTTC	CASSWTGGGGYTF
TRBV5-8	-	TRBJ2-5	8	-	TGTGCCAGCGAGACCCAGTACTTC	CASETQYF
TRBV25-1	TRBD2	TRBJ2-3	16	-	TGTGCCAGCAGTGATCGGACTAGCGGAGGCACAGATACGCAGTATTTT	CASSDRTSGGTDTQYF